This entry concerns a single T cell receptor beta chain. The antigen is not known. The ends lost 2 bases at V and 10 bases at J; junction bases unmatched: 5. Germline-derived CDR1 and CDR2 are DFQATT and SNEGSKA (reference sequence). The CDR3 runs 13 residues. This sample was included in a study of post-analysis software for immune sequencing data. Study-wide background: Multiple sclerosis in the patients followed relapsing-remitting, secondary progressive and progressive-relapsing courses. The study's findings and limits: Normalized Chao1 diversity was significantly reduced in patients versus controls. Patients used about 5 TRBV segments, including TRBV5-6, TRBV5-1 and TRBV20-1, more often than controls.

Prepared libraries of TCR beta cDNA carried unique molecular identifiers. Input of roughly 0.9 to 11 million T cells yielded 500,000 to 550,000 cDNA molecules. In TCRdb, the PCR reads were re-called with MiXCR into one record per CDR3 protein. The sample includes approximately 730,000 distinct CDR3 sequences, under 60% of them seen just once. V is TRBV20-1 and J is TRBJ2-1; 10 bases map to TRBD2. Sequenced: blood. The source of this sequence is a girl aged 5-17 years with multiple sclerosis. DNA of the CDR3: TGCAGTGCTAGATCTAGCGGGAGTCGAGAGCAGTTCTTC. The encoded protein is CSARSSGSREQFF.